This entry is about one T cell receptor (beta chain). Per the authors' pipeline: Cell counts per sample came from amplifying reference gene primers. The protocol was immunoSEQ multiplex PCR, while the TCRdb copy is restricted to in-frame clones and leaves out a portion. V and J calls and clone size follow that table, whereas D and trimming were derived from the DNA. The sample lists some 70,000 clones, approximately 86% occurring once. Patients of the Seattle cohort, enrolled during active infection, were followed longitudinally. The sample comes from a study of blood T cell repertoires in COVID-19. Study-level information: Samples representing acute and convalescent COVID-19 were sourced from the United States, Italy and Spain. PBMCs, B-cell-depleted T cells, or T cells provided the cDNA or gDNA that made up the material.

The ends were cut back, 8 bases at V and 2 bases at J, with 10 bases in the middle. Germline CDR1 MDHEN, CDR2 SYDVKM. This CDR3 comprises 13 residues. V gene TRBV28 combines with J gene TRBJ1-3; D may be TRBD1 (5 bases). The sequenced sample was peripheral blood. The origin of this receptor is a man in his forties with COVID-19, enrolled during active disease. The CDR3 nucleotides are TGTGCCAGCGTATTGACAGCTGGAAACACCATATATTTT. It encodes CASVLTAGNTIYF. The full variable domain, its missing parts supplied by reference TRBV28 and TRBJ1-3, is DVKVTQSSRYLVKRTGEKVFLECVQDMDHENMFWYRQDPGLGLRLIYFSYDVKMKEKGDIPEGYSVSREKKERFSLILESASTNQTSMYLCASVLTAGNTIYFGEGSWLTVV.